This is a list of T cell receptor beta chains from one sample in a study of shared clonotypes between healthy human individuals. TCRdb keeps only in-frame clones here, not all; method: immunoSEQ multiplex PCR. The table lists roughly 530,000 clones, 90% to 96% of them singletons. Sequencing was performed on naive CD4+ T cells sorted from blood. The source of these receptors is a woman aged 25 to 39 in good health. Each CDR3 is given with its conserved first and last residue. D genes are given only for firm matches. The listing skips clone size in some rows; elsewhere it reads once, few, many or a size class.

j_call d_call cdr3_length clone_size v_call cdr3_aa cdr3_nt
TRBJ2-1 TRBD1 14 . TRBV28 CASSSGQGTHEQFF TGTGCCAGCAGTTCGGGACAGGGGACGCATGAGCAGTTCTTC
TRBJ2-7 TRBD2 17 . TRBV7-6 CASSLVGTSGSPYEQYF TGTGCCAGCAGCTTAGTTGGGACTAGCGGGAGTCCCTACGAGCAGTACTTC
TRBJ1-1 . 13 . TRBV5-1 CASHRGTNTEAFF TGCGCCAGCCACCGAGGGACGAACACTGAAGCTTTCTTT
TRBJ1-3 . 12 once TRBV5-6 CASSISGNTIYF TGTGCCAGCAGCATCTCTGGAAACACCATATATTTT
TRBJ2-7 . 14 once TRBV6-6 CASSYSELSYEQYF TGTGCCAGCAGTTACTCAGAACTATCCTACGAGCAGTACTTC
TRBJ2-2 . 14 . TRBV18 CASSVTGNTGELFF TGTGCCAGCTCCGTAACAGGGAACACCGGGGAGCTGTTTTTT
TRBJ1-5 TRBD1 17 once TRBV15 CATSRDGAGGRRQPQHF TGTGCCACCAGCAGAGATGGGGCAGGGGGTAGAAGGCAGCCCCAGCATTTT
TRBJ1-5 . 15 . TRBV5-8 CASSRAPQSNQPQHF TGTGCCAGCAGCCGAGCCCCGCAGAGCAATCAGCCCCAGCATTTT
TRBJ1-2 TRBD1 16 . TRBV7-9 CASSPWTGDLGYGYTF TGTGCCAGCAGCCCCTGGACAGGCGACCTAGGGTATGGCTACACCTTC
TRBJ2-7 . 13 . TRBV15 CATSLAHSYEQYF TGTGCCACCAGCCTAGCGCACTCCTACGAGCAGTACTTC
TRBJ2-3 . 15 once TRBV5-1 CASSLVASDTDTQYF TGCGCCAGCAGCTTGGTAGCTAGCGACACAGATACGCAGTATTTT
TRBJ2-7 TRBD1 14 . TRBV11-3 CASSLQQGAYEQYF TGTGCCAGCAGCTTACAACAGGGGGCGTACGAGCAGTACTTC
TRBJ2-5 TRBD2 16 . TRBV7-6 CASSQGLAGFQETQYF TGTGCCAGCAGCCAGGGACTAGCGGGGTTTCAAGAGACCCAGTACTTC
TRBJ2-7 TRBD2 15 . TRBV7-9 CASSPRNGGAGEQYF TGTGCCAGCAGCCCGCGAAACGGGGGGGCGGGTGAGCAGTACTTC
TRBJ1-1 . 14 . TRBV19 CASSISPPPTEAFF TGTGCCAGTAGTATATCCCCCCCGCCCACTGAAGCTTTCTTT
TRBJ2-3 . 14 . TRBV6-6 CASSHFDSTDTQYF TGTGCCAGCAGTCATTTCGACTCGACAGATACGCAGTATTTT
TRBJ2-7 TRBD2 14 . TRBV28 CASHLAGASYEQYF TGTGCCAGCCACCTAGCGGGCGCCTCCTACGAGCAGTACTTC
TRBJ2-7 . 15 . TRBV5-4 CASSLRGGLSYEQYF TGTGCCAGCAGCTTACGAGGGGGTCTCTCCTACGAGCAGTACTTC
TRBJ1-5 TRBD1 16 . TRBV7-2 CASSSQGGTGVQPQHF TGTGCCAGCAGCTCCCAGGGCGGGACAGGGGTTCAGCCCCAGCATTTT
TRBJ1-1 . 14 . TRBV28 CASSPASLNTEAFF TGTGCCAGCAGTCCCGCGAGTCTCAACACTGAAGCTTTCTTT
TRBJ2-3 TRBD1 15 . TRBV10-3 CAISESYRGTDTQYF TGTGCCATCAGTGAGTCGTACAGGGGTACAGATACGCAGTATTTT
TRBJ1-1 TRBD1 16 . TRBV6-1 CASRENTGQINTEAFF TGTGCCAGCAGGGAAAATACGGGACAGATAAACACTGAAGCTTTCTTT
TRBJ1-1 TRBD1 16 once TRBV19 CATYGDRGQVNTEAFF TGTGCCACCTATGGGGACAGGGGCCAGGTGAACACTGAAGCTTTCTTT
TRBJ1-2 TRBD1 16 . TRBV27 CASSPGSFQGVSGYTF TGTGCCAGCAGCCCTGGGTCTTTTCAGGGGGTTAGTGGCTACACCTTC
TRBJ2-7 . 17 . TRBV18 CASSPGLGQGISYEQYF TGTGCCAGCTCACCAGGTCTTGGTCAGGGGATCTCCTACGAGCAGTACTTC
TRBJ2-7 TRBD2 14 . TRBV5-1 CASSLSSGGPEQYF TGCGCCAGCAGCTTGTCATCGGGAGGACCCGAGCAGTACTTC
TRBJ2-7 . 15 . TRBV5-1 CASSFSGGNSYEQYF TGCGCCAGCAGCTTTTCAGGAGGGAATTCCTACGAGCAGTACTTC
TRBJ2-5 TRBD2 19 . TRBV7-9 CASSLEPREGLAGQETQYF TGTGCCAGCAGCTTAGAGCCCCGGGAAGGACTAGCGGGACAAGAGACCCAGTACTTC
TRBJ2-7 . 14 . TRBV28 CASRKSGLTYEQYF TGTGCCAGCAGGAAGAGCGGACTTACCTACGAGCAGTACTTC
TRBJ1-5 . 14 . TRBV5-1 CASSLQGDNQPQHF TGCGCCAGCAGCTTACAAGGGGATAATCAGCCCCAGCATTTT
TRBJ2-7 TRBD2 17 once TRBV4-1 CASSQPTSAVPLYEQYF TGCGCCAGCAGCCAACCTACTAGCGCCGTTCCCCTCTACGAGCAGTACTTC
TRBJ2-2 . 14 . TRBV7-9 CASSFYQNTGELFF TGTGCCAGCAGCTTTTACCAGAACACCGGGGAGCTGTTTTTT
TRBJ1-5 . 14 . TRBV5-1 CASSPGHSDQPQHF TGCGCCAGCAGCCCAGGACACTCCGATCAGCCCCAGCATTTT
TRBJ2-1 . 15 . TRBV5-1 CASSPSYLSYNEQFF TGCGCCAGCAGCCCTTCGTACCTCTCCTACAATGAGCAGTTCTTC
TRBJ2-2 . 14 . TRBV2 CASTPSVNTGELFF TGTGCCAGCACCCCTAGCGTGAACACCGGGGAGCTGTTTTTT
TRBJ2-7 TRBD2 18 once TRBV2 CASSHKGLAGGSSYEQYF TGTGCCAGCAGTCACAAGGGACTAGCGGGAGGGAGCTCCTACGAGCAGTACTTC
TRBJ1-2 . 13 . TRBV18 CASSPSVDYGYTF TGTGCCAGCTCACCCAGCGTGGACTATGGCTACACCTTC
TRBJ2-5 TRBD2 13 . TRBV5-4 CASSSGLEETQYF TGTGCCAGCAGCTCGGGACTAGAAGAGACCCAGTACTTC